A selection of T cell receptor beta chains follows, all from one sample in a study of cytomegalovirus exposure and HLA in healthy donors. Here immunoSEQ multiplex PCR was the method, and the copy in TCRdb shows in-frame clones only, minus some. Of some 110,000 clones listed, around 80% were seen once; the top ten hold roughly 8.2%. Specimen: PBMCs. The receptors derive from a middle-aged man in good health and CMV-seropositive. CDR3s include the opening cysteine and the closing phenylalanine or tryptophan. The D gene is left open where the match is weak. Not every row has a clone size; where given, it reads once, few, many or a size class.

J	D	size	V	CDR3	DNA
TRBJ2-3	NA	once	TRBV4-3	CASSQELTGDTQYF	TGCGCCAGCAGCCAAGAACTAACGGGAGATACGCAGTATTTT
TRBJ2-5	NA	few	TRBV6-5	CASRPGGWETQYF	TGTGCCAGCAGGCCAGGGGGGTGGGAGACCCAGTACTTC
TRBJ2-7	NA	NA	TRBV11-2	CASSLAQGSYEQYF	TGTGCCAGCAGCTTAGCTCAGGGTTCCTACGAGCAGTACTTC
TRBJ1-6	NA	NA	TRBV6-5	CASRRSNSPLHF	TGTGCCAGCCGGAGGTCTAATTCACCCCTCCACTTT
TRBJ1-6	NA	NA	TRBV30	CAWTRSESYNSPLHF	TGTGCCTGGACCCGGAGTGAGTCCTATAATTCACCCCTCCACTTT
TRBJ1-2	NA	NA	TRBV6-1	CASSDDRILGYTF	TGTGCCAGCAGTGACGACAGGATCCTGGGCTACACCTTC
TRBJ2-2	TRBD1	NA	TRBV30	CAWMGQGMTGELFF	TGTGCCTGGATGGGACAGGGAATGACCGGGGAGCTGTTTTTT
TRBJ1-5	NA	NA	TRBV28	CASSSIWAGRDNQPQHF	TGTGCCAGCAGTTCGATTTGGGCAGGGCGGGACAATCAGCCCCAGCATTTT
TRBJ1-5	NA	NA	TRBV7-2	CASSPGGARTNQPQHF	TGTGCCAGCTCCCCCGGTGGGGCCCGGACCAATCAGCCCCAGCATTTT
TRBJ2-1	NA	NA	TRBV6-5	CASSFGLRDYNEQFF	TGTGCCAGCAGTTTTGGGCTCCGGGACTACAATGAGCAGTTCTTC
TRBJ2-1	TRBD1	NA	TRBV7-3	CASSLATGRLNEQFF	TGTGCCAGCAGCTTAGCGACAGGGCGGCTGAATGAGCAGTTCTTC
TRBJ2-4	NA	NA	TRBV5-4	CASSFLGGRGSQYF	TGTGCCAGCAGCTTCCTCGGGGGGCGAGGGAGTCAGTACTTC
TRBJ1-6	TRBD1	NA	TRBV28	CASSLRDRSYSYNSPLHF	TGTGCCAGCAGTCTCCGGGACAGGTCTTATTCCTATAATTCACCCCTCCACTTT
TRBJ2-5	TRBD2	few	TRBV19	CASSTRLAGAKGETQYF	TGTGCCAGTAGTACAAGACTAGCGGGGGCGAAGGGAGAGACCCAGTACTTC